This T cell receptor beta chain was identified during a study of blood T cells in healthy people across ages (dated by TCRdb to 2014 to 2015). With regard to the full study: In model experiments, template switching captured roughly one uniquely barcoded TCR beta cDNA molecule for every two T cells. Using deep sequencing normalized with unique cDNA molecular identifiers, the study measured how TCR beta repertoire diversity changes with age. The donors were split into four age groups: young (average around 15 years), middle-aged (around 40), aged (over 55) and long-lived (approximately 80). Donors of different ages were randomly distributed across sequencing lanes to avoid experimental bias. The study analyzed two additional independent replicas of 1 million unique cDNA reads from the same blood draw for two donors, one aged 18 to 30 and one aged 80 or older. What the study reported, not specific to this receptor: Observed TCR beta diversity per million T cells fell roughly linearly with age, and a significant reduction was already apparent by age around 40. Compared with the aged group, more naive CD4+ T cells, fewer expanded clones and increased TCR diversity were shown by the long-lived group, suggesting age selection. Estimates of total diversity from one million sequenced T cells were regarded as lower bounds and underestimates. Since profiling was done on bulk unsorted PBMCs, naive and antigen-experienced compartments could not be conclusively compared. A strong correlation was found between observed TCR beta diversity and the percentage of naive T cells measured by flow cytometry. Because the CMV infection status of the donors was unknown, age-related changes in expanded clonotypes may potentially have been confounded.

The library was prepared using 5' RACE. The data were produced on an Illumina HiSeq 2500. The second PCR ran for roughly 7 to 11 cycles and used a J-beta primer mix along with a sample-barcoded 5' primer. A unique molecular identifier was introduced onto each TCR beta cDNA molecule by a template-switch 5' adaptor carrying 12 random nucleotides. Each sample yielded at least 2.5 million CDR3-containing paired-end reads. The Mint cDNA synthesis kit, primed by a TRBC-specific oligonucleotide, was used to synthesize first-strand cDNA from all RNA. All cDNA was treated with uracil-DNA glycosylase and then went through a first 18-cycle PCR with the universal primers M1SS and BC2_uni_R. The original methods were these. For normalization, 1 million high-quality reads, each with a distinct molecular identifier, were randomly selected from each sample. Reads sharing molecular identifiers were discarded rather than binned into consensus sequences. CDR3 identification, clonotype clustering and error correction used MiTCR with a Q25 quality threshold and the strictest error-elimination algorithm. Lower-bound total TCR beta diversity was estimated with a nonparametric unseen species model using Euler transformation. The public reads were reprocessed in TCRdb via fastp at Q25 and MiXCR, keeping in-frame beta chains. Identical CDR3 protein sequences are pooled into one entry, listed with their most common genes and DNA. What appears here as the V and J calls and clone size reflects TCRdb's work, not the paper's. Recorded for this sample are around 1,700,000 distinct CDR3 sequences; roughly 27% of them occurred a single time. 7.7% of the sample is in the top ten clones.

There are 15 amino acids in the CDR3, from cysteine to phenylalanine inclusive. Of the read, only the CDR3 DNA is kept; its 45 bases are in frame from base 1. Trimming at the junction amounts to 1 base on V and 3 bases on J, and the germline ends lie 12 bases apart. CDR1 and CDR2 are read off the germline V gene as SGHRS and YFSETQ. As concerns this clonotype: Its target antigen remains unknown. Base qualities are missing; no much larger clone stands one base away.

The roughly 39 donors, aged about 6 to 100 years, were systemically healthy Caucasian individuals from Russia. About 9.8 milliliters of peripheral blood were drawn from each donor into EDTA-treated Vacutainer tubes. Ficoll-Paque density-gradient centrifugation was used to isolate PBMCs, with at least 7 million per sample. Trizol reagent was used to extract total RNA from the PBMCs, yielding at least 5.5 micrograms per sample. For every donor, flow cytometry on a PBMC aliquot measured the percentage of naive CD45RAhigh/CD27high T cells. Sequenced material: blood. The receptor comes from a woman in her 30s in good health. The receptor chain draws on TRBV5-1 and TRBJ2-3; confidence is insufficient to name the D gene. The CDR3 here reads CASSLPSKGTDTQYF. The sequence in DNA is TGCGCCAGCAGCTTGCCCTCCAAAGGGACAGATACGCAGTATTTT.